This T cell receptor beta chain comes out of a study of cytomegalovirus exposure and HLA in healthy donors. The study's findings and limits: The study labeled 150 to 200 TCR beta chains cytomegalovirus-associated. In a later analysis, compared with equally common non-associated chains, HLA-associated beta chains were more expanded.

Remarks on this clone: Antigen unknown.

PCR used 60 Vbeta primers and 13 Jbeta primers. Using immunoSEQ multiplex PCR, the repertoire was profiled, and TCRdb retains in-frame clones only, with some absent. The table shows more than 140,000 clones, with almost 85% occurring only once. V lost 3 bases, J lost 7 bases, and 13 bases lay in between. This CDR3 spans 13 amino acids. Germline CDR1 reads SGHRS; CDR2 reads YFSETQ. The chain links TRBV5-1 to TRBJ1-1; tentative D call: TRBD1 (5 bases). The source of this sequence is a man between 18 and 35 years old in good health and CMV-seropositive. The sample was PBMCs. Here the CDR3 DNA reads TGCGCCAGCAGCTGGAGTGGGGCGAGTGAAGCTTTCTTT. Translated: CASSWSGASEAFF. The whole variable domain, filled in from reference TRBV5-1 and TRBJ1-1, reads KAGVTQTPRYLIKTRGQQVTLSCSPISGHRSVSWYQQTPGQGLQFLFEYFSETQRNKGNFPGRFSGRQFSNSRSEMNVSTLELGDSALYLCASSWSGASEAFFGQGTRLTVV.